The clone carrying this T cell receptor beta chain was observed a handful of times. The antigen remains unidentified. From the RT-PCR reads, TCRdb called clonotypes with MiXCR, one entry per CDR3 protein. The sample shows approximately 310,000 distinct CDR3 sequences, around a fifth of them seen only once. The sample comes from a study of response to subunit inactivated influenza vaccine. Study results and limitations: Authors proposed each seasonal influenza vaccination draws in few new T cells.

The germline CDR1 and CDR2 sequences are SGHRS and YFSETQ. Trimming cost V 1 base and J 4 bases, with 9 bases left between them. The CDR3 loop spans 14 amino acids. The receptor's source is a man aged 45-69 years who received an inactivated influenza vaccine. Here the sequenced sample was PBMCs from blood, taken 21 months after vaccination. V usage is TRBV5-1 and J usage is TRBJ2-1; D is perhaps TRBD1 (5 bases). The CDR3 sequence: CASSLMDTYNEQFF. CDR3 in DNA: TGCGCCAGCAGCTTGATGGACACGTACAATGAGCAGTTCTTC.